Each of the 4 T cell receptor beta chains below was sequenced from the same sample in a study of regulatory T cells in long-lasting Graves disease. iRepertoire HTBI primers and Arm-PCR of CDR3 regions built TCR beta libraries. TCRdb itself ran the multiplex PCR reads through MiXCR, one entry per CDR3 protein. The table records approximately 230,000 distinct CDR3 sequences, around 16% of them present only once. The time point is: newly diagnosed GD, antithyroid drugs for less than 3 months. With RNA extracted from PBMCs as input, the TCR library was made. The material was peripheral blood mononuclear cells (PBMCs), obtained at new diagnosis, from a patient treated with antithyroid drugs. Source of these receptors: a female donor with Graves disease.

At least ten counts were recorded for this clonotype. The CDR3 DNA is TGTGCCAGCAGTGAATGGGGGGGACCCCCCTACGAGCAGTACTTC. Translation gives CASSEWGGPPYEQYF. The J gene is TRBJ2-7, the V gene TRBV6-1; 7 bases are shared with TRBD2. This CDR3 is 15 amino acids long. Germline lookup yields CDR1 MNHNS and CDR2 SASEGT. The junction had 6 bases not matched to a gene; V was cut back by 2 bases and J by 2 bases.

This clonotype was seen only a few times. This chain links TRBV19 with TRBJ1-4, with 8 bases that match TRBD1. This CDR3 region has 15 residues. V was clipped by 1 base and J by 7 bases; unmatched bases: 5. The germline V gene has CDR1 LNHDA and CDR2 SQIVND (reference sequence). The CDR3 sequence is CASSIGWTGFEKLFF. The CDR3 region has the DNA TGTGCCAGTAGTATAGGATGGACAGGGTTTGAAAAACTGTTTTTT.

There are many counts of this clonotype. The rearrangement joins TRBV28 to TRBJ2-5; D remains ambiguous. CDR1 is MDHEN, CDR2 SYDVKM, per germline. V dropped 6 bases and J dropped 1 base, with 18 bases sitting between them. The CDR3 loop spans 16 amino acids. CDR3 residues: CASSPTWPGTQETQYF. The DNA for the CDR3 is TGTGCCAGCAGCCCCACCTGGCCAGGCACCCAAGAGACCCAGTACTTC.

The J gene is TRBJ1-5, the V gene TRBV20-1, with a possible D match to TRBD1 (5 bases). There are 13 residues in the CDR3. CDR1 and CDR2 (germline): DFQATT, SNEGSKA (reference sequence). Trimming took off 3 bases at V and 7 bases at J, with 13 bases between the two ends. The CDR3 DNA follows: TGCAGTGCTAGGACGGGGGGGGAACAGCCCCAGCATTTT. It specifies CSARTGGEQPQHF.